This TCR beta chain was sequenced during a study of blood T cell repertoires in COVID-19. Study-level background: Researchers got acute and convalescent COVID-19 samples from the United States, Italy and Spain.

The germline CDR1 and CDR2 sequences are LNHNV and YYDKDF (reference sequence). V lost 0 bases and J lost 16, with 12 bases in between. This CDR3 region has 12 residues. Authors' analysis steps: Amplifying reference gene primers gave estimates of nucleated cell counts. Data came from immunoSEQ multiplex PCR; TCRdb stores just in-frame clones and leaves some out. That table is the source of V, J and clone size, and D and trimming were worked out from the DNA. This sample has some 340,000 clones; 85% to 95% occur once, and the top ten carry 3.9%. Cohort placement rested on clinical history that participants reported themselves. Exposed participants came across a COVID-19 case within 2 weeks before study entry.

The sample consisted of PBMCs or T cells enriched from blood (not recorded which). This chain links TRBV15 with TRBJ1-4, with D perhaps TRBD1 (5 bases). The TCR originated in a woman aged 25-40 years who had been exposed to COVID-19. The CDR3 here is CATSRDDRGRFF. The CDR3 region has the DNA TGTGCCACCAGCAGAGACGACCGGGGGAGGTTTTTT.